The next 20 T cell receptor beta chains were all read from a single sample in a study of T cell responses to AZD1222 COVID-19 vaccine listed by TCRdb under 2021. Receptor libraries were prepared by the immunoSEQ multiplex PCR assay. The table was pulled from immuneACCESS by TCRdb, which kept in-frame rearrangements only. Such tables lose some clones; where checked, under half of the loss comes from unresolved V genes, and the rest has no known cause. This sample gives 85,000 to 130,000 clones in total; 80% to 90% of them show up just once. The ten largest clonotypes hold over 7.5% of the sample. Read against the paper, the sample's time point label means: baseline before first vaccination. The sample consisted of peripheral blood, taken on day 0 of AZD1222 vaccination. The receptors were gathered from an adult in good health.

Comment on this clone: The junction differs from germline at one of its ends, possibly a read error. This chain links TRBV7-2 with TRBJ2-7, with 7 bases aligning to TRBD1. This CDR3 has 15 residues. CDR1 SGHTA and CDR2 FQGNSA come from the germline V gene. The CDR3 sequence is CASNLHDRAGYEQYF. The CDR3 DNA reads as TGTGCCAGCAACTTACACGACAGGGCTGGCTACGAGCAGTACTTC.

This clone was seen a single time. CDR3 sequence reads: CASSLEGNLNYGYTF. The CDR3 DNA is TGTGCCAGCAGTTTAGAGGGGAACCTCAACTATGGCTACACCTTC. The chain couples TRBV28 to TRBJ1-2; maybe TRBD1 (5 bases). The CDR3 totals 15 residues. Germline assignment: CDR1 MDHEN and CDR2 SYDVKM. With 2 bases removed from V and 2 bases from J, the gap between germline ends came to 12 bases.

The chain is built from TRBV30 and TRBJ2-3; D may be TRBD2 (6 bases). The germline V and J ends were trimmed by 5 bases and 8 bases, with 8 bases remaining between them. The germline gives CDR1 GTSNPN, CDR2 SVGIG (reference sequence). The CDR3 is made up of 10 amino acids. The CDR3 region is CAWEAGTQYF. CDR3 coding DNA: TGTGCCTGGGAAGCGGGTACGCAGTATTTT.

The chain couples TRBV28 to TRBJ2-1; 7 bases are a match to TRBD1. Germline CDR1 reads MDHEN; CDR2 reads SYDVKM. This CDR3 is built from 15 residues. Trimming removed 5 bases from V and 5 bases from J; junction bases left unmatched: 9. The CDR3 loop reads CASSRWYRGNNEQFF. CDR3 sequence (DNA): TGTGCCAGCAGTCGCTGGTACAGGGGTAACAATGAGCAGTTCTTC.

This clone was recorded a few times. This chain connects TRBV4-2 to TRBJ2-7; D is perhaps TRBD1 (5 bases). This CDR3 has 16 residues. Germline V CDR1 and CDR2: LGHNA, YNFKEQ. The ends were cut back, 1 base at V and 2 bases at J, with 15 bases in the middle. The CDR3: CASSQGWGWVAYEQYF. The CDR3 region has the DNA TGTGCCAGCAGCCAAGGTTGGGGCTGGGTCGCCTACGAGCAGTACTTC.

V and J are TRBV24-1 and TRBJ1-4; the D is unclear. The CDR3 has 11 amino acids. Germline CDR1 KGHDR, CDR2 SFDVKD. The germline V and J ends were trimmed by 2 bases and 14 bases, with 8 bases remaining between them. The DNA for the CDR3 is TGTGCCACCAGTGATTATCTACGCCTGTTTTTT. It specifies CATSDYLRLFF.

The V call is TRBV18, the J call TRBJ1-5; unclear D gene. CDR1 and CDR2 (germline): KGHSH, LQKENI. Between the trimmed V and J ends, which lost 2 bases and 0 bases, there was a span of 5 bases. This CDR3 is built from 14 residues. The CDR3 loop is CASSPRSSNQPQHF. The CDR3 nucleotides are TGTGCCAGCTCACCAAGGAGTAGCAATCAGCCCCAGCATTTT.

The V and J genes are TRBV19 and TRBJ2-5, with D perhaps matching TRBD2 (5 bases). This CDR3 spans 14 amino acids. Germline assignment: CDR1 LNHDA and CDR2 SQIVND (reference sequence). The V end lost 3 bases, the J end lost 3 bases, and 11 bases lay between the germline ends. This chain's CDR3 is CASSIGGFEETQYF. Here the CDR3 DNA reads TGTGCCAGTAGTATCGGCGGGTTTGAAGAGACCCAGTACTTC. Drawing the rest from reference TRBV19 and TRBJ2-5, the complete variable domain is DGGITQSPKYLFRKEGQNVTLSCEQNLNHDAMYWYRQDPGQGLRLIYYSQIVNDFQKGDIAEGYSVSREKKESFPLTVTSAQKNPTAFYLCASSIGGFEETQYFGPGTRLLVL.

CDR3 nucleotides: TGTGCCAGCAGCTTAGGGCAGGGTGTCACTAATGAAAAACTGTTTTTT. Amino acid sequence: CASSLGQGVTNEKLFF. The chain carries TRBV7-2 and TRBJ1-4; possible D gene TRBD1, 5 bases. V dropped 1 base and J dropped 2 bases, with 11 bases sitting between them. Germline CDR1 and CDR2: SGHTA and FQGNSA. The CDR3 is 16 amino acids.

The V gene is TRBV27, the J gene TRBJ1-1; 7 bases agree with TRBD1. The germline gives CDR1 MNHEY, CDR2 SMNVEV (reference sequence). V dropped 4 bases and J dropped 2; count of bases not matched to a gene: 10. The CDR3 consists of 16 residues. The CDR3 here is CASSSPNRGGNTEAFF. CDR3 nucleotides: TGTGCCAGCAGTTCCCCGAACAGGGGTGGAAACACTGAAGCTTTCTTT.

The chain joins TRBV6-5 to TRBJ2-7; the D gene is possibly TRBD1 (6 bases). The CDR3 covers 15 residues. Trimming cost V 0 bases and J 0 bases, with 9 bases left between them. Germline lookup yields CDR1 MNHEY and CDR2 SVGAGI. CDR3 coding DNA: TGTGCCAGCAGTTACTCGGACAGTAGCTCCTACGAGCAGTACTTC. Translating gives CASSYSDSSSYEQYF.

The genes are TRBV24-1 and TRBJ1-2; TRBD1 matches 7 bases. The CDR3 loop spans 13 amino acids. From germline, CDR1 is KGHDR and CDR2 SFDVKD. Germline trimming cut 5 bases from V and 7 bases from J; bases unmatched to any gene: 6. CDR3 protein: CATSATGRGGYTF. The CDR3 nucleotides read TGTGCCACCAGTGCGACAGGGCGGGGTGGCTACACCTTC.

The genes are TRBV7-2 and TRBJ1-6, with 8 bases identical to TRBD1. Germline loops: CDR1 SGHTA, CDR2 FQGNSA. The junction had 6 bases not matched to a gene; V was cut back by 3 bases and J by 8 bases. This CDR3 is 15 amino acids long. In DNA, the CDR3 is TGTGCCAGCAGCTTGCGGACAGGGAGGGATTCACCCCTCCACTTT. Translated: CASSLRTGRDSPLHF. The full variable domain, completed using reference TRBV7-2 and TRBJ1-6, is GAGVSQSPSNKVTEKGKDVELRCDPISGHTALYWYRQSLGQGLEFLIYFQGNSAPDKSGLPSDRFSAERTGGSVSTLTIQRTQQEDSAVYLCASSLRTGRDSPLHFGNGTRLTVT.

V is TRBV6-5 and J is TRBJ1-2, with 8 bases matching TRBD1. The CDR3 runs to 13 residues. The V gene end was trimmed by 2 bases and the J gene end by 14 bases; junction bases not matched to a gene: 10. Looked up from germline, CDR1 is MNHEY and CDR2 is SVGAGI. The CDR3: CASSYEQGAKGTF. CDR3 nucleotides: TGTGCCAGCAGTTACGAGCAGGGGGCGAAGGGAACCTTC.

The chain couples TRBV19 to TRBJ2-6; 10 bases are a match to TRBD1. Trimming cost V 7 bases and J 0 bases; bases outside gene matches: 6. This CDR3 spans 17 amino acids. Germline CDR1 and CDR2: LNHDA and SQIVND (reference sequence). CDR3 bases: TGTGCCAGTACTTGGACAGGGGGTCACTCTGGGGCCAACGTCCTGACTTTC. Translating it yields CASTWTGGHSGANVLTF.

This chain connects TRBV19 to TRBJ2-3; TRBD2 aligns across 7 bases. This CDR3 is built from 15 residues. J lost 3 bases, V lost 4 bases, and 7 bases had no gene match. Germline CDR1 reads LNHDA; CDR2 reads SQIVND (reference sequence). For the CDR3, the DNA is TGTGCCAGTAGTAAGGGCGGGAGTTGGACAGATACGCAGTATTTT. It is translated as CASSKGGSWTDTQYF. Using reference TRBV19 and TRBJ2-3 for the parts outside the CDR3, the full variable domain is DGGITQSPKYLFRKEGQNVTLSCEQNLNHDAMYWYRQDPGQGLRLIYYSQIVNDFQKGDIAEGYSVSREKKESFPLTVTSAQKNPTAFYLCASSKGGSWTDTQYFGPGTRLTVL.

This CDR3 reads CASSFKTGPGNYEQYF. In DNA, the CDR3 is TGTGCCAGCAGCTTTAAAACAGGCCCCGGAAACTACGAGCAGTACTTC. The genes are TRBV7-2 and TRBJ2-7; D is possibly TRBD1 (5 bases). Germline CDR1 reads SGHTA; CDR2 reads FQGNSA. The CDR3 totals 16 residues. V was pared by 3 bases and J by 3 bases, with 18 bases between.

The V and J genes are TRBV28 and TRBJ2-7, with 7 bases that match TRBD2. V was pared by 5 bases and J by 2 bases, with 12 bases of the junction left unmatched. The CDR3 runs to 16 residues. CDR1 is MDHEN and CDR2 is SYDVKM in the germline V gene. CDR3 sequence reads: CASSGGGWRETYEQYF. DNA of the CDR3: TGTGCCAGCAGTGGGGGGGGATGGCGGGAGACCTACGAGCAGTACTTC.

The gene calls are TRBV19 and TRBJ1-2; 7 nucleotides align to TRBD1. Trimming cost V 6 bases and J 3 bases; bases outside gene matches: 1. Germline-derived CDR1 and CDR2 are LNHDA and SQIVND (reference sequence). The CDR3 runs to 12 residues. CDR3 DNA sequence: TGTGCCAGTAGCGACAGGGACTATGGCTACACCTTC. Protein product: CASSDRDYGYTF.

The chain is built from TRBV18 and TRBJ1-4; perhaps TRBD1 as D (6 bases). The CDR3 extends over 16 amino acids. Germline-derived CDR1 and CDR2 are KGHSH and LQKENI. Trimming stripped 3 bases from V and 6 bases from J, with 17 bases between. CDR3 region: CASSPKVNREDEKLFF. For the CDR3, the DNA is TGTGCCAGCTCACCTAAGGTCAACAGGGAAGATGAAAAACTGTTTTTT.